These T cell receptor beta chains were read from a single sample in a study of T cells in Graves' hyperthyroidism and ophthalmopathy. TCRdb reanalysed the multiplex PCR reads using MiXCR and keeps one entry per CDR3 protein. The sample carries 450,000 to 550,000 distinct CDR3 sequences, around 22% recorded once. What was sequenced was blood. These receptors were collected from a woman aged 25-40 years with Graves' ophthalmopathy. Each CDR3 is given with its conserved first and last residue. Each record gives: clone size, V gene, J gene, CDR3 protein. Expanded clones are given a class, and other clones once, few, many or no size at all.

clone size: many
V gene: TRBV28
J gene: TRBJ2-3
CDR3 protein: CASRYGGRTDTQYF

clone size: many
V gene: TRBV7-2
J gene: TRBJ2-7
CDR3 protein: CASSLSEGPYEQYF

clone size: many
V gene: TRBV11-2
J gene: TRBJ2-7
CDR3 protein: CASSSNTPRYEQYF

clone size: many
V gene: TRBV27
J gene: TRBJ2-4
CDR3 protein: CASSFVGPNIQYF

clone size: many
V gene: TRBV20-1
J gene: TRBJ1-1
CDR3 protein: CSGRQGANTEAFF

clone size: many
V gene: TRBV6-1
J gene: TRBJ1-5
CDR3 protein: CASSAPEREPNQPQHF

clone size: many
V gene: TRBV20-1
J gene: TRBJ2-7
CDR3 protein: CSASRDRESKQYF

clone size: .
V gene: TRBV6-5
J gene: TRBJ2-4
CDR3 protein: CASSLIASGGPLAKNIQYF

clone size: few
V gene: TRBV20-1
J gene: TRBJ1-5
CDR3 protein: CSAPSGALDGPQHF

clone size: few
V gene: TRBV19
J gene: TRBJ1-1
CDR3 protein: CGRTAEHRVNTEAFF

clone size: many
V gene: TRBV6-2/TRBV6-3
J gene: TRBJ1-2
CDR3 protein: CASSYLVGPSYGYTF

clone size: .
V gene: TRBV6-1
J gene: TRBJ2-5
CDR3 protein: CASQREVQETQYF

clone size: many
V gene: TRBV27
J gene: TRBJ1-5
CDR3 protein: CASSLSHNQPQHF

clone size: many
V gene: TRBV6-1
J gene: TRBJ2-5
CDR3 protein: CASTDETQYF

clone size: .
V gene: TRBV20-1
J gene: TRBJ1-1
CDR3 protein: CSASRLGQGNTEAFF

clone size: many
V gene: TRBV19
J gene: TRBJ2-7
CDR3 protein: CASSQRSRYEQYF

clone size: many
V gene: TRBV19
J gene: TRBJ2-6
CDR3 protein: CASSSGAGANVLTF

clone size: few
V gene: TRBV5-1
J gene: TRBJ2-2
CDR3 protein: CVSNRGDTGELFF

clone size: many
V gene: TRBV29-1
J gene: TRBJ2-5
CDR3 protein: CSGRDRGRETQYF

clone size: many
V gene: TRBV7-9
J gene: TRBJ1-2
CDR3 protein: CASSLASANYGYTF

clone size: many
V gene: TRBV7-2
J gene: TRBJ1-5
CDR3 protein: CASSSGELQPQHF

clone size: few
V gene: TRBV27
J gene: TRBJ1-5
CDR3 protein: CASSFAGADQPQHF

clone size: .
V gene: TRBV4-2
J gene: TRBJ2-7
CDR3 protein: CASSQETSGAYEQYF

clone size: many
V gene: TRBV5-6
J gene: TRBJ1-1
CDR3 protein: CASSFRRGTEAFF

clone size: many
V gene: TRBV12-3/TRBV12-4
J gene: TRBJ2-5
CDR3 protein: CASSFDQETQYF

clone size: .
V gene: TRBV18
J gene: TRBJ1-1
CDR3 protein: CASSPLQNTEAFF

clone size: .
V gene: TRBV3-1
J gene: TRBJ2-7
CDR3 protein: CASSQDWVAYEQYF

clone size: many
V gene: TRBV19
J gene: TRBJ1-1
CDR3 protein: CASSIVRGTEAFF

clone size: few
V gene: TRBV29-1
J gene: TRBJ2-7
CDR3 protein: CSVDGTGNYEQYF

clone size: .
V gene: TRBV2
J gene: TRBJ2-7
CDR3 protein: CASSTSRTYEQYF

clone size: .
V gene: TRBV18
J gene: TRBJ2-7
CDR3 protein: CASSLLQGGYVQYF

clone size: .
V gene: TRBV6-2/TRBV6-3
J gene: TRBJ1-5
CDR3 protein: CASRSAGVQPQHF

clone size: many
V gene: TRBV20-1
J gene: TRBJ2-2
CDR3 protein: CSANRQAGELFF

clone size: .
V gene: TRBV6-1
J gene: TRBJ1-1
CDR3 protein: CASSEDTGMATEAFF

clone size: few
V gene: TRBV6-2/TRBV6-3
J gene: TRBJ2-7
CDR3 protein: CASRTTPSYEQYF

clone size: many
V gene: TRBV30
J gene: TRBJ1-2
CDR3 protein: CAWSVDRGYGYTF

clone size: many
V gene: TRBV6-5
J gene: TRBJ2-2
CDR3 protein: CASRYTGELFF

clone size: .
V gene: TRBV4-1
J gene: TRBJ2-5
CDR3 protein: CASSRQPSGGSLYQETQYF

clone size: .
V gene: TRBV7-2
J gene: TRBJ2-5
CDR3 protein: CASSFVWRETQYF

clone size: many
V gene: TRBV10-3
J gene: TRBJ2-7
CDR3 protein: CAISEELAGALREQYF

clone size: few
V gene: TRBV19
J gene: TRBJ1-1
CDR3 protein: CASRREVGTEAFF

clone size: .
V gene: TRBV20-1
J gene: TRBJ2-5
CDR3 protein: CSSGPAKETQYF

clone size: many
V gene: TRBV5-1
J gene: TRBJ1-2
CDR3 protein: CASRSFNYGYTF

clone size: .
V gene: TRBV6-5
J gene: TRBJ2-7
CDR3 protein: CASSYGGASSYEQYF

clone size: .
V gene: TRBV20-1
J gene: TRBJ2-5
CDR3 protein: CSAATGGDETQYF

clone size: few
V gene: TRBV4-1
J gene: TRBJ2-7
CDR3 protein: CASSPRKDSPYEQYF

clone size: many
V gene: TRBV24-1
J gene: TRBJ2-5
CDR3 protein: CATSKGRYPETQYF

clone size: many
V gene: TRBV12-3/TRBV12-4
J gene: TRBJ2-7
CDR3 protein: CASSLIEGGWAYEQYF

clone size: .
V gene: TRBV29-1
J gene: TRBJ2-6
CDR3 protein: CSVVVEESSGANVLTF

clone size: many
V gene: TRBV13
J gene: TRBJ1-1
CDR3 protein: CASSQGAYTEAFF

clone size: many
V gene: TRBV4-1
J gene: TRBJ2-7
CDR3 protein: CASSQDPDTYNEQYF

clone size: many
V gene: TRBV6-2/TRBV6-3
J gene: TRBJ1-5
CDR3 protein: CASSYRETGLGPQHF

clone size: .
V gene: TRBV14
J gene: TRBJ1-1
CDR3 protein: CSSSQDAGKAFF

clone size: .
V gene: TRBV5-6
J gene: TRBJ2-7
CDR3 protein: CASSSGQGLHEQYF

clone size: .
V gene: TRBV12-3/TRBV12-4
J gene: TRBJ1-5
CDR3 protein: CASSIRDRGYQPQHF

clone size: many
V gene: TRBV15
J gene: TRBJ2-5
CDR3 protein: CATRVKEYQETQYF

clone size: few
V gene: TRBV6-1
J gene: TRBJ2-7
CDR3 protein: CASSGRLAGEQYF

clone size: few
V gene: TRBV12-3/TRBV12-4
J gene: TRBJ1-1
CDR3 protein: CASSAGLGNTEAFF

clone size: few
V gene: TRBV13
J gene: TRBJ1-2
CDR3 protein: CASSLGSFTNYGYTF